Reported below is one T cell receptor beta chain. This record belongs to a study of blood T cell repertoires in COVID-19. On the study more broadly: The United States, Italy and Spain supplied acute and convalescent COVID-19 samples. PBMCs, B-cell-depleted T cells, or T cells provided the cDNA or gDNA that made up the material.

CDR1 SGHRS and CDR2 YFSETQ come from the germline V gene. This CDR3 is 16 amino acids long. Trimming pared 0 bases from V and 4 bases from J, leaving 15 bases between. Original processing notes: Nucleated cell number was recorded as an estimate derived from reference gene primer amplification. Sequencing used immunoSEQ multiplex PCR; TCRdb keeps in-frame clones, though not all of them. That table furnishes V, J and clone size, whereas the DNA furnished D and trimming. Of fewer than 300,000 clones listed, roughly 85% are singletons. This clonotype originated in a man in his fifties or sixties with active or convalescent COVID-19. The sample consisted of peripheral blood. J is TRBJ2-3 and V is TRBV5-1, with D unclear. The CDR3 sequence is CASSLAPPVASDTQYF. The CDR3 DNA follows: TGCGCCAGCAGCTTGGCCCCCCCCGTAGCCTCAGATACGCAGTATTTT.